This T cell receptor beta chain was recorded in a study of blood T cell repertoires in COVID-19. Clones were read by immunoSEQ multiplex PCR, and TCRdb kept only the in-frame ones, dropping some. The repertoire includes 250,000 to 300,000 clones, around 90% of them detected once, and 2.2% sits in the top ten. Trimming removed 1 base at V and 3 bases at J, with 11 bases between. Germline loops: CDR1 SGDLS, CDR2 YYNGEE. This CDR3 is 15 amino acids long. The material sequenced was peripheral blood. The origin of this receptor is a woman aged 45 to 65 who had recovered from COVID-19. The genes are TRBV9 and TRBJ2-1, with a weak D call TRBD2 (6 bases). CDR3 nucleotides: TGTGCCAGCAGCGTAACGGAGGGGTACTACAATGAGCAGTTCTTC. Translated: CASSVTEGYYNEQFF.